Presented here are 32 T cell receptor beta chains from one specimen sequenced in a study of vaccination and CD4 T cells after COVID-19. Treatment of the sample: approximately nine-day PBMC culture with coronavirus spike peptide pools or control peptides (ViraFEST assay). Oncomine TCR Beta short-read sequencing was applied to DNA from cultured CD4+ T cells. TCRdb called the PCR reads again in MiXCR, with one record for every CDR3 protein. The data show 15,000 or so distinct CDR3 sequences, with approximately 50% seen just once and over 7% held by the top ten. These TCRs are of unknown antigen specificity. Sequencing input: CD4+ T cells from blood, cultured in vitro. The receptor set was obtained from a human donor who had recovered from COVID-19.

The rearrangement links TRBV19 to TRBJ1-2, with D maybe TRBD1 (6 bases). The germline V gene has CDR1 LNHDA and CDR2 SQIVND (reference sequence). Deletions cut 1 base from V and 0 bases from J, with 12 bases between. The CDR3 extends over 16 amino acids. The CDR3 spells CASSIAGAQANYGYTF. The CDR3, as DNA: TGTGCCAGTAGTATAGCAGGGGCCCAAGCTAACTATGGCTACACCTTC.

The chain combines TRBV6-1 with TRBJ1-6; possibly TRBD1 for D (6 bases). Trimming pared 4 bases from V and 9 bases from J, leaving 13 bases between. The CDR3 sequence is 14 residues long. Germline values: CDR1 MNHNS, CDR2 SASEGT. The CDR3 region is CASSAGQWGSPLHF. The DNA for the CDR3 is TGTGCCAGCAGTGCCGGACAGTGGGGTTCACCCCTCCACTTT.

The sample holds one count of this clonotype. The chain employs TRBV7-9 and TRBJ1-2; 9 nucleotides agree with TRBD1. The CDR3 is 14 amino acids. Germline CDR1 reads SEHNR; CDR2 reads FQNEAQ (reference sequence). J gave up 6 bases and V 5 bases, and 7 bases lay outside the gene matches. This CDR3 is CASSQGTGYDGYTF. DNA for the CDR3: TGTGCCAGCAGCCAAGGGACAGGGTACGATGGCTACACCTTC.

Written as DNA, the CDR3 is TGTGCCACCAGCAGGGGACAGGGACGGACCCAGTACTTC. This codes for CATSRGQGRTQYF. The V gene is TRBV15, the J gene TRBJ2-5, with TRBD1 matching over 9 bases. CDR3 size: 13 residues. Germline trimming cut 3 bases from V and 7 bases from J; bases unmatched to any gene: 3. Germline assignment: CDR1 LNHNV and CDR2 YYDKDF (reference sequence). Full variable domain (rest looked up from reference TRBV15 and TRBJ2-5): DAMVIQNPRYQVTQFGKPVTLSCSQTLNHNVMYWYQQKSSQAPKLLFHYYDKDFNNEADTPDNFQSRRPNTSFCFLDIRSPGLGDTAMYLCATSRGQGRTQYFGPGTRLLVL.

The chain couples TRBV20-1 to TRBJ2-7, with D perhaps matching TRBD2 (6 bases). The CDR3 is made up of 13 amino acids. V was trimmed by 1 base and J by 1 base, leaving 8 bases between them. Germline values: CDR1 DFQATT, CDR2 SNEGSKA (reference sequence). In nucleotides, the CDR3 is TGCAGTGCTAGAGGGGGACTTTCCTACGAGCAGTACTTC. It encodes CSARGGLSYEQYF.

This chain connects TRBV5-1 to TRBJ2-7; D is ambiguous. The CDR3 has 16 amino acids. Germline CDR1 SGHRS, CDR2 YFSETQ. The V gene lost 0 bases and the J gene lost 3 bases, with 16 bases spanning the gap. This chain's CDR3 is CASSLALETSNYEQYF. The CDR3 nucleotides are TGCGCCAGCAGCTTGGCCCTGGAGACAAGTAACTACGAGCAGTACTTC. Complete variable domain (other parts from reference TRBV5-1 and TRBJ2-7): KAGVTQTPRYLIKTRGQQVTLSCSPISGHRSVSWYQQTPGQGLQFLFEYFSETQRNKGNFPGRFSGRQFSNSRSEMNVSTLELGDSALYLCASSLALETSNYEQYFGPGTRLTVT.

This clonotype was observed a few times. The chain couples TRBV20-1 to TRBJ1-6; D not certain. Trimming shortened V by 0 bases and J by 7 bases, and 19 bases separated the two germline ends. Germline values: CDR1 DFQATT, CDR2 SNEGSKA (reference sequence). The length of the CDR3 is 17 residues. CDR3 region: CSARDANRPGANSPLHF. The CDR3 DNA is TGCAGTGCTAGAGATGCTAACCGACCCGGAGCAAATTCACCCCTCCACTTT.

V gene TRBV7-9 combines with J gene TRBJ1-1; tentatively, D is TRBD1 (5 bases). The CDR3 runs to 14 residues. The V end lost 2 bases, the J end lost 1 base, and 8 bases lay between the germline ends. Germline assignment: CDR1 SEHNR and CDR2 FQNEAQ (reference sequence). The CDR3 loop is CASSLMGENTEAFF. CDR3 coding DNA: TGTGCCAGCAGCTTAATGGGGGAGAACACTGAAGCTTTCTTT.

This chain joins TRBV19 and TRBJ2-1, with 8 bases lining up with TRBD2. V lost 5 bases to trimming and J lost 5 bases; unmatched junction nucleotides: 2. The CDR3 sequence is 13 residues long. Per the germline V gene, CDR1 is LNHDA and CDR2 is SQIVND (reference sequence). In nucleotides, the CDR3 is TGTGCCAGTAGTGCGGGACTAGACAATGAGCAGTTCTTC. This codes for CASSAGLDNEQFF.

The J gene is TRBJ2-2, the V gene TRBV20-1; D possibly matches TRBD1 or TRBD2 (5 bases each). The CDR3 is made up of 12 amino acids. Germline V gene sequence: CDR1 DFQATT, CDR2 SNEGSKA (reference sequence). Trimming removed 2 bases at V and 6 bases at J, with 7 bases between. The CDR3 here is CSARQGAGELFF. CDR3 bases: TGCAGTGCTAGACAGGGAGCCGGGGAGCTGTTTTTT.

This clonotype was seen only a few times. The CDR3 DNA sequence: TGTGCCAGCAGCTTGATCGGAAGCTATGGCTACACCTTC. Its protein is CASSLIGSYGYTF. The chain uses TRBV11-2 and TRBJ1-2; no firm D call. V lost 3 bases and J 4 bases, leaving 9 bases between the germline ends. CDR3 size: 13 residues. Germline V CDR1 and CDR2: SGHAT, FQNNGV. Together with reference TRBV11-2 and TRBJ1-2, the CDR3 gives the full variable domain: EAGVAQSPRYKIIEKRQSVAFWCNPISGHATLYWYQQILGQGPKLLIQFQNNGVVDDSQLPKDRFSAERLKGVDSTLKIQPAKLEDSAVYLCASSLIGSYGYTFGSGTRLTVV.

This clonotype was found a few times. This chain joins TRBV9 and TRBJ1-2; no definite D call. Trimming took 0 bases from V and 2 from J, leaving 5 bases between them. The CDR3 runs 13 residues. Germline V gene lookup returns CDR1 SGDLS and CDR2 YYNGEE. The CDR3 spells CASSVAGNYGYTF. Written as DNA, the CDR3 is TGTGCCAGCAGCGTAGCGGGAAACTATGGCTACACCTTC.

The count of this clonotype is one. The chain uses TRBV11-2 and TRBJ2-3; TRBD1 matches 7 bases. The CDR3 runs 16 residues. Germline assignment: CDR1 SGHAT and CDR2 FQNNGV. The ends lost 5 bases at V and 2 bases at J; junction bases unmatched: 10. CDR3 loop: CASSAARDSNTDTQYF. As DNA, the CDR3 is TGTGCCAGCAGCGCCGCCCGGGACAGTAACACAGATACGCAGTATTTT.

This clonotype was observed a handful of times. The rearrangement links TRBV6-1 to TRBJ2-1; D is uncertain. Germline CDR1 MNHNS, CDR2 SASEGT. The CDR3 extends over 17 amino acids. Trimming left V 2 bases short and J 0 bases short, with 14 bases between. The CDR3 region is CASSEYSQSISYNEQFF. CDR3 in DNA: TGTGCCAGCAGTGAATACTCACAGTCGATCTCCTACAATGAGCAGTTCTTC.

The chain has TRBV20-1 and TRBJ2-3; perhaps D is TRBD1 or TRBD2 (5 bases each). There are 14 residues in the CDR3. Germline assignment: CDR1 DFQATT and CDR2 SNEGSKA (reference sequence). V lost 1 base and J 0 bases, leaving 8 bases between the germline ends. CDR3 loop: CSARVGASTDTQYF. DNA of the CDR3: TGCAGTGCTAGAGTCGGGGCGAGCACAGATACGCAGTATTTT.

Only a few counts were recorded for this clonotype. The chain uses TRBV20-1 and TRBJ2-7; TRBD1 is a possible D gene (5 bases). This CDR3 comprises 12 residues. Germline V gene data show CDR1 as DFQATT and CDR2 as SNEGSKA (reference sequence). V lost 5 bases to trimming and J lost 3 bases, with 11 bases between them. CDR3 region: CSARQTDYEQYF. The CDR3, as DNA: TGCAGTGCTCGACAGACAGACTACGAGCAGTACTTC.

The chain joins TRBV20-1 to TRBJ1-4; D is perhaps TRBD1 (6 bases). The V gene's germline CDR1 is DFQATT and CDR2 SNEGSKA (reference sequence). V dropped 5 bases and J dropped 0 bases, with 13 bases sitting between them. CDR3 size: 15 residues. Here the CDR3 DNA reads TGCAGTGCTTTCCAGGGGTTTGCAACTAATGAAAAACTGTTTTTT. It encodes CSAFQGFATNEKLFF.

The chain recombines TRBV28 with TRBJ1-5; D not resolved. With 5 bases removed from V and 5 bases from J, the gap between germline ends came to 7 bases. CDR1 is MDHEN, CDR2 SYDVKM, per germline. CDR3 length equals 12 residues. As DNA, the CDR3 is TGTGCCAGCAGTCTCCCTGATCAGCCCCAGCATTTT. It specifies CASSLPDQPQHF.

This clonotype was counted only a few times. This sequence joins TRBV7-3 and TRBJ2-7, with D possibly TRBD1 on 6 matching bases. V was trimmed by 2 bases and J by 2 bases, leaving 13 bases between them. Germline V CDR1 and CDR2: SGHTA, FQGTGA. The CDR3 consists of 15 residues. In DNA form, the CDR3 reads TGTGCCAGCAGCTTACAGGGGTCAAGCGCCTACGAGCAGTACTTC. Protein: CASSLQGSSAYEQYF.

Points on this clonotype: The junction departs from germline at one end; a sequencing error may be responsible. The rearrangement links TRBV11-3 to TRBJ2-2; 8 nucleotides align to TRBD1. Germline V CDR1 and CDR2: SGHNT, YENEEA. The CDR3 consists of 14 residues. The CDR3 is CASSSRTGSGVLFF. CDR3 sequence (DNA): TGTGCCAGCAGCTCACGGACAGGGTCCGGGGTGCTGTTTTTT.

V is TRBV11-2 and J is TRBJ2-1, with D possibly TRBD2 on 6 matching bases. V lost 0 bases and J lost 13, with 16 bases in between. The germline CDR1 and CDR2 sequences are SGHAT and FQNNGV. CDR3 length: 14 residues. The CDR3 sequence is CASSLDPTRDFQFF. The CDR3 DNA follows: TGTGCCAGCAGCTTAGACCCGACACGGGACTTCCAGTTCTTC. The full variable domain, completed using reference TRBV11-2 and TRBJ2-1, is EAGVAQSPRYKIIEKRQSVAFWCNPISGHATLYWYQQILGQGPKLLIQFQNNGVVDDSQLPKDRFSAERLKGVDSTLKIQPAKLEDSAVYLCASSLDPTRDFQFFGPGTRLTVL.

Only one count was recorded for this clonotype. This chain uses TRBV20-1 with TRBJ1-5; 10 positions agree with TRBD1. Trimming took 6 bases from V and 0 from J; bases not matched to a gene: 8. This CDR3 region has 16 residues. Germline loops: CDR1 DFQATT, CDR2 SNEGSKA (reference sequence). In DNA, the CDR3 is TGCAGTGCAAAGGGACAGGGGAGCTATAGCAATCAGCCCCAGCATTTT. Residues: CSAKGQGSYSNQPQHF.

The rearrangement joins TRBV10-1 to TRBJ1-3; D unresolved. CDR3 length: 15 amino acids. The germline V gene has CDR1 WNHNN and CDR2 SYGVQD (reference sequence). Trimming cost V 4 bases and J 0 bases, with 10 bases left between them. The CDR3 region has the DNA TGCGCCAGCAGTGCGGACGCAATCTCTGGAAACACCATATATTTT. This gives the protein CASSADAISGNTIYF.

This clonotype was picked up one time. V gene TRBV7-8 combines with J gene TRBJ2-1; D is perhaps TRBD2 (6 bases). CDR3 length equals 16 residues. The V end was cut by 5 bases, the J end by 1 base, with 15 bases between. Germline CDR1 SGHVS, CDR2 FQNEAQ. The CDR3, as DNA: TGTGCCAGCAGCCCGAGACTAGGACTGTCCTACAATGAGCAGTTCTTC. Translated, it gives CASSPRLGLSYNEQFF.

This chain links TRBV6-2 or TRBV6-3 with TRBJ2-5; D possibly corresponds to TRBD2 (6 bases). There are 15 residues in the CDR3. V lost 4 bases and J 3 bases, leaving 15 bases between the germline ends. From germline, CDR1 is MNHEY and CDR2 SVGEGT. The CDR3 nucleotides are TGTGCCAGCAGTTGGTCCCCAGGCGGGAAAGAGACCCAGTACTTC. Translating it yields CASSWSPGGKETQYF.

The chain carries TRBV12-3 or TRBV12-4 and TRBJ2-7; 13 bases align to TRBD2. The junction had 3 bases not matched to a gene; V was cut back by 5 bases and J by 5 bases. The CDR3 runs to 14 residues. The CDR3 DNA reads TGTGCCAGCAGTACTAGCGGGAGGGCAAACGAGCAGTACTTC. Encoded protein: CASSTSGRANEQYF.

This clonotype was detected once. The chain recombines TRBV6-2 or TRBV6-3 with TRBJ2-5; 9 nucleotides align to TRBD2. The germline V gene encodes CDR1 MNHEY and CDR2 SVGEGT. Germline trimming cut 2 bases from V and 2 bases from J; bases unmatched to any gene: 6. This CDR3 is 16 amino acids long. CDR3 DNA sequence: TGTGCCAGCAGTTACGGGGCGGGGGGGGCTCAAGAGACCCAGTACTTC. Translation: CASSYGAGGAQETQYF.

The V call is TRBV7-9, the J call TRBJ1-1, with D maybe TRBD1 (5 bases). Trimming removed 1 base from V and 4 bases from J, with 10 bases in between. This CDR3 has 14 residues. Germline values: CDR1 SEHNR, CDR2 FQNEAQ (reference sequence). The CDR3 nucleotides are TGTGCCAGCAGCTTAGGAGGGGTGCCCACTGAAGCTTTCTTT. As protein: CASSLGGVPTEAFF.

J is TRBJ1-2 and V is TRBV5-1; D gene uncertain. The CDR3 runs to 13 residues. CDR1 is SGHRS, CDR2 YFSETQ, per germline. V lost 0 bases, J lost 4 bases, and 7 bases lay in between. CDR3 in DNA: TGCGCCAGCAGCTTGGGGGTCAGCTATGGCTACACCTTC. Protein sequence: CASSLGVSYGYTF.

The chain is built from TRBV27 and TRBJ1-1; 8 bases agree with TRBD1. CDR1 is MNHEY and CDR2 is SMNVEV in the germline V gene (reference sequence). V dropped 0 bases and J dropped 4; count of bases not matched to a gene: 7. The CDR3 has 16 residues. The CDR3 DNA sequence: TGTGCCAGCAGTTTATCCGGGACAGGTGGGGCCACTGAAGCTTTCTTT. Translation gives CASSLSGTGGATEAFF.

The rearrangement links TRBV27 to TRBJ2-3; 14 bases fit TRBD2. The CDR3 covers 17 residues. CDR1 and CDR2 from the germline V gene are MNHEY and SMNVEV (reference sequence). The junction had 10 bases not matched to a gene; V was cut back by 5 bases and J by 6 bases. CDR3 residues: CASSPQRLAGGPDTQYF. The CDR3, as DNA: TGTGCCAGCAGTCCCCAGCGACTAGCGGGAGGGCCGGATACGCAGTATTTT.

V is TRBV15 and J is TRBJ2-6; D gene ambiguous. CDR3 length: 17 amino acids. The germline gives CDR1 LNHNV, CDR2 YYDKDF (reference sequence). The V end lost 3 bases, the J end lost 1 base, and 13 bases lay between the germline ends. The CDR3 loop reads CATSRALGRSGANVLTF. The DNA for the CDR3 is TGTGCCACCAGCAGGGCGCTCGGACGGTCTGGGGCCAACGTCCTGACTTTC.